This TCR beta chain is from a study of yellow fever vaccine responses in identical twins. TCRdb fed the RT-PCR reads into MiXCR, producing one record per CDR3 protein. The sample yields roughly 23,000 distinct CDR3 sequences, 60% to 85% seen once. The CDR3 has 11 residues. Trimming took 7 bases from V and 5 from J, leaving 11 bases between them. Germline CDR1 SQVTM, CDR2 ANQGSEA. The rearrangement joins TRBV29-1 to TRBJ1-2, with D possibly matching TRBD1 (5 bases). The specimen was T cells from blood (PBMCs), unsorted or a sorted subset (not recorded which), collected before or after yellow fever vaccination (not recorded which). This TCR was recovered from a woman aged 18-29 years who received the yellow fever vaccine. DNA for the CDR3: TGCAGCGCCCCAGGGTATTATGGCTACACCTTC. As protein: CSAPGYYGYTF. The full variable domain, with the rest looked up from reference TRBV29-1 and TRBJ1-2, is SAVISQKPSRDICQRGTSLTIQCQVDSQVTMMFWYRQQPGQSLTLIATANQGSEATYESGFVIDKFPISRPNLTFSTLTVSNMSPEDSSIYLCSAPGYYGYTFGSGTRLTVV.